A selection of T cell receptor beta chains follows, all from one sample in a study of T cells after posttransplantation cyclophosphamide. The protocol was immunoSEQ multiplex PCR, while the TCRdb copy is restricted to in-frame clones and leaves out a portion. Among 21,000 or so clones listed, around 85% were seen once. The sample here was PBMCs, taken 350 to 400 days after allogeneic stem cell transplant with calcineurin inhibitor and methotrexate. These receptors were collected from a female patient between 30 and 39 years old who received an allogeneic stem cell transplant from an unrelated donor, was CMV-positive, and had acute and chronic GVHD. Some T cells may be graft donor cells. Both conserved end residues are part of each CDR3. Fields, in order: J gene, V gene, D gene, CDR3 protein. D genes are given only for firm matches.

J: TRBJ2-7
V: TRBV4-1
D: .
CDR3: CASSLRVGAAYEQYF

J: TRBJ1-1
V: TRBV6-5
D: .
CDR3: CASRVRGTEAFF

J: TRBJ2-1
V: TRBV6-6
D: .
CDR3: CASSYYELYEQFF

J: TRBJ2-1
V: TRBV4-1
D: .
CDR3: CASSQDGGFRRGEQFF

J: TRBJ1-2
V: TRBV27
D: .
CDR3: CASSLGFRGYGYTF

J: TRBJ2-7
V: TRBV30
D: .
CDR3: CAWSVAYEQYF

J: TRBJ2-3
V: TRBV7-2
D: .
CDR3: CASSLGYGQSTDTQYF

J: TRBJ2-5
V: TRBV25-1
D: TRBD2
CDR3: CASSAFASGALWRETQYF

J: TRBJ2-7
V: TRBV28
D: TRBD2
CDR3: CASSGTTYEQYF

J: .
V: TRBV9
D: .
CDR3: CASSVEDNPSYEQYF

J: TRBJ1-2
V: TRBV6-5
D: TRBD1
CDR3: CASSQGARGYTF

J: TRBJ1-1
V: TRBV6-5
D: .
CDR3: CASSYDFQIIEAFF

J: TRBJ2-5
V: TRBV9
D: TRBD2
CDR3: CASSTTGGETQYF

J: TRBJ2-1
V: TRBV9
D: .
CDR3: CASSVGTQQFF

J: TRBJ2-5
V: TRBV5-6
D: TRBD2
CDR3: CASSLGLAGASETQYF

J: TRBJ2-7
V: TRBV21-1
D: .
CDR3: CASCAVGLAGGYEQYF

J: TRBJ1-4
V: TRBV20-1
D: .
CDR3: CSASPGEKLFF

J: TRBJ1-5
V: TRBV2
D: TRBD1
CDR3: CATARGQNDQPQHF

J: TRBJ1-1
V: TRBV5-1
D: .
CDR3: CASSLDRGQGMNTEAFF

J: TRBJ2-1
V: TRBV10-1
D: TRBD2
CDR3: CASSGRMGPGGEQFF

J: TRBJ1-5
V: TRBV5-6
D: TRBD1
CDR3: CASSRDRGDSNQPQHF

J: TRBJ1-2
V: TRBV27
D: .
CDR3: CASRAQGGYGYTF

J: TRBJ2-5
V: TRBV10-3
D: .
CDR3: CAIRRDLWETQYF

J: TRBJ2-5
V: TRBV4-1
D: .
CDR3: CASGAPLRRETQYF

J: TRBJ1-4
V: TRBV5-6
D: .
CDR3: CASSLGAYTGEKLFF

J: TRBJ2-2
V: TRBV9
D: .
CDR3: CASSVEQGGPGELFF

J: TRBJ2-1
V: TRBV2
D: .
CDR3: CASSRPGGSSYNEQFF

J: TRBJ2-7
V: TRBV27
D: TRBD1
CDR3: CASSYRGWGQYEQYF

J: TRBJ2-1
V: TRBV30
D: TRBD1
CDR3: CAWSVQDRFYNEQFF

J: TRBJ1-4
V: TRBV4-1
D: TRBD1
CDR3: CASSPGTVSNEKLFF

J: TRBJ2-3
V: TRBV7-2
D: TRBD2
CDR3: CASSYSGVDDTQYF

J: TRBJ1-2
V: TRBV6-6
D: .
CDR3: CASSPTEGLNGYGYTF

J: TRBJ1-6
V: TRBV10-3
D: .
CDR3: CAIGDGQGTPLHF

J: TRBJ1-3
V: TRBV6-6
D: .
CDR3: CASSYSRTDSGNTIYF

J: TRBJ2-3
V: TRBV9
D: .
CDR3: CASRPSISDTDTQYF

J: TRBJ2-3
V: TRBV29-1
D: .
CDR3: CSARWGHAQYF

J: TRBJ2-7
V: TRBV27
D: TRBD1
CDR3: CASSPGQYYEQYF

J: TRBJ1-5
V: TRBV6-1
D: TRBD1
CDR3: CASSATGPSGQPQHF

J: TRBJ2-7
V: TRBV27
D: TRBD1
CDR3: CASAPLRDRAFEQYF